This is a list of T cell receptor beta chains from one sample in a study of shared clonotypes between healthy human individuals. Generated by immunoSEQ multiplex PCR, the TCRdb table keeps only in-frame clones and is missing some. The sample holds approximately 600,000 clones; approximately 95% are singletons and the top ten take approximately 0.11%. The sample comprised naive CD8+ T cells sorted from blood. Receptors were obtained from a woman aged 25-40 years in good health. CDR3s include the opening cysteine and the closing phenylalanine or tryptophan. Each record gives: clone size, V gene, J gene, D gene, CDR3 protein, CDR3 DNA. D genes are given only for firm matches. Some rows mark clone size as missing; the rest say once, few, many or name a class of expanded clone.

size: NA; V: TRBV14; J: TRBJ2-3; D: TRBD1; CDR3: CASSPTLDRGADTQYF; DNA: TGTGCCAGCAGCCCGACCTTGGACAGGGGGGCCGATACGCAGTATTTT
size: once; V: TRBV15; J: TRBJ1-5; D: NA; CDR3: CATSRDRGGNSNQPQHF; DNA: TGTGCCACCAGCAGAGATAGAGGGGGGAATAGCAATCAGCCCCAGCATTTT
size: NA; V: TRBV5-6; J: TRBJ1-4; D: NA; CDR3: CASSLGGQEKLFF; DNA: TGTGCCAGCAGCTTGGGGGGGCAAGAAAAACTGTTTTTT
size: NA; V: TRBV7-6; J: TRBJ1-2; D: TRBD1; CDR3: CASSLGQGLDGYTF; DNA: TGTGCCAGCAGCTTGGGACAGGGTTTGGATGGCTACACCTTC
size: NA; V: TRBV5-4; J: TRBJ2-1; D: NA; CDR3: CASSLGWGRDEQFF; DNA: TGTGCCAGCAGCTTGGGGTGGGGTAGAGATGAGCAGTTCTTC
size: NA; V: TRBV21-1; J: TRBJ2-7; D: NA; CDR3: CASSKEPQGPYEQYF; DNA: TGTGCCAGCAGCAAAGAACCCCAGGGTCCCTACGAGCAGTACTTC
size: NA; V: TRBV27; J: TRBJ2-7; D: NA; CDR3: CASSPSLGVESYEQYF; DNA: TGTGCCAGCAGTCCGAGCTTGGGGGTTGAGAGCTACGAGCAGTACTTC
size: NA; V: TRBV13; J: TRBJ2-7; D: NA; CDR3: CASSLVGQGSHEQYF; DNA: TGTGCCAGCAGCTTAGTAGGTCAGGGGTCACACGAGCAGTACTTC
size: NA; V: TRBV21-1; J: TRBJ2-7; D: NA; CDR3: CASSYGLAGDDEQYF; DNA: TGTGCCAGCAGCTACGGACTAGCGGGAGATGACGAGCAGTACTTC
size: once; V: TRBV27; J: TRBJ2-7; D: NA; CDR3: CASSLSQGTNSYEQYF; DNA: TGTGCCAGCAGTTTATCTCAGGGAACAAACTCCTACGAGCAGTACTTC
size: NA; V: TRBV4-1; J: TRBJ2-7; D: NA; CDR3: CASSQEDRSSYEQYF; DNA: TGCGCCAGCAGCCAAGAAGACCGGAGCTCCTACGAGCAGTACTTC
size: NA; V: TRBV11-2; J: TRBJ2-7; D: TRBD1; CDR3: CASSWARTGSSYEQYF; DNA: TGTGCCAGCAGCTGGGCCCGGACAGGGAGCTCCTACGAGCAGTACTTC
size: NA; V: TRBV2; J: TRBJ2-3; D: NA; CDR3: CASCYGTASTDTQYF; DNA: TGTGCCAGCTGCTACGGGACGGCTAGCACAGATACGCAGTATTTT
size: NA; V: TRBV4-1; J: TRBJ2-2; D: NA; CDR3: CASSPGTANTGELFF; DNA: TGCGCCAGCAGCCCCGGGACGGCGAACACCGGGGAGCTGTTTTTT
size: NA; V: TRBV4-2; J: TRBJ1-1; D: NA; CDR3: CASSQDKQGFHTEAFF; DNA: TGTGCCAGCAGCCAAGATAAACAGGGTTTTCACACTGAAGCTTTCTTT
size: NA; V: TRBV27; J: TRBJ2-7; D: NA; CDR3: CASSLYGGSAYEQYF; DNA: TGTGCCAGCAGTTTATACGGCGGATCAGCCTACGAGCAGTACTTC
size: NA; V: TRBV5-1; J: TRBJ2-7; D: TRBD2; CDR3: CASSLVLGRGNEQYF; DNA: TGCGCCAGCAGCTTGGTATTGGGGAGGGGAAACGAGCAGTACTTC
size: NA; V: TRBV28; J: TRBJ1-5; D: TRBD1; CDR3: CASTSTGGSNQPQHF; DNA: TGTGCCAGCACGTCGACAGGGGGTAGCAATCAGCCCCAGCATTTT
size: NA; V: TRBV28; J: TRBJ1-5; D: TRBD1; CDR3: CASSRQGVVGQPQHF; DNA: TGTGCCAGCAGTCGACAGGGGGTTGTGGGACAGCCCCAGCATTTT
size: NA; V: TRBV30; J: TRBJ1-2; D: NA; CDR3: CAWKGVREEDLNYGYTF; DNA: TGTGCCTGGAAGGGAGTGAGGGAGGAGGATTTAAACTATGGCTACACCTTC
size: NA; V: TRBV28; J: TRBJ2-3; D: NA; CDR3: CASSSLWGGLVDTQYF; DNA: TGTGCCAGCAGTTCTCTTTGGGGGGGGCTAGTGGATACGCAGTATTTT
size: NA; V: TRBV27; J: TRBJ2-7; D: TRBD2; CDR3: CASSTGTRGYEQYF; DNA: TGTGCCAGCAGCACCGGGACTAGGGGGTACGAGCAGTACTTC
size: NA; V: TRBV29-1; J: TRBJ2-3; D: NA; CDR3: CSVEDLGLRGTDTQYF; DNA: TGCAGCGTTGAAGATCTGGGGCTCCGGGGCACAGATACGCAGTATTTT
size: once; V: TRBV29-1; J: TRBJ2-1; D: NA; CDR3: CSVPGEQFF; DNA: TGCAGCGTCCCTGGTGAGCAGTTCTTC
size: NA; V: TRBV11-3; J: TRBJ2-7; D: NA; CDR3: CASSLGPEAYEQYF; DNA: TGTGCCAGCAGCTTAGGACCGGAAGCCTACGAGCAGTACTTC
size: NA; V: TRBV11-2; J: TRBJ2-7; D: NA; CDR3: CASSSQEYEQYF; DNA: TGTGCCAGCAGCTCACAGGAGTACGAGCAGTACTTC
size: NA; V: TRBV4-1; J: TRBJ2-5; D: TRBD2; CDR3: CASSPGLAGGLQETQYF; DNA: TGCGCCAGCAGCCCGGGACTAGCGGGAGGTCTACAAGAGACCCAGTACTTC
size: NA; V: TRBV19; J: TRBJ1-2; D: NA; CDR3: CASPQKRRASGGGYTF; DNA: TGTGCCAGTCCCCAGAAAAGACGGGCCTCTGGCGGGGGCTACACCTTC
size: NA; V: TRBV9; J: TRBJ1-2; D: TRBD1; CDR3: CASSGWTGGLYGYTF; DNA: TGTGCCAGCAGCGGATGGACAGGGGGCCTCTATGGCTACACCTTC
size: NA; V: TRBV14; J: TRBJ2-7; D: TRBD2; CDR3: CASSQGPRERYEQYF; DNA: TGTGCCAGCAGCCAAGGGCCGCGGGAGAGGTACGAGCAGTACTTC
size: NA; V: TRBV28; J: TRBJ1-1; D: NA; CDR3: CASSPWEGQLNTEAFF; DNA: TGTGCCAGCAGTCCGTGGGAGGGGCAGTTGAACACTGAAGCTTTCTTT
size: NA; V: TRBV19; J: TRBJ2-2; D: TRBD1; CDR3: CAIDRGSGTGELFF; DNA: TGTGCCATAGACAGGGGGAGTGGAACCGGGGAGCTGTTTTTT
size: NA; V: TRBV13; J: TRBJ2-7; D: TRBD1; CDR3: CASSLRDRAYEQYF; DNA: TGTGCCAGCAGCCTCCGGGACAGGGCCTACGAGCAGTACTTC
size: once; V: TRBV2; J: TRBJ2-1; D: NA; CDR3: CASRRIQRVEQFF; DNA: TGTGCCAGCAGACGTATACAGCGGGTAGAGCAGTTCTTC
size: NA; V: TRBV6-1; J: TRBJ2-1; D: NA; CDR3: CASSKGLLGTGGPRINEQFF; DNA: TGTGCCAGCAGTAAAGGGCTACTGGGGACGGGGGGCCCGCGGATCAATGAGCAGTTCTTC
size: once; V: TRBV28; J: TRBJ1-2; D: TRBD1; CDR3: CASSSYRGIDYGYTF; DNA: TGTGCCAGCAGTTCGTACAGGGGGATAGACTATGGCTACACCTTC
size: NA; V: TRBV6-1; J: TRBJ1-3; D: NA; CDR3: CASSEGGFEATIYF; DNA: TGTGCCAGCAGTGAAGGGGGTTTCGAGGCCACCATATATTTT
size: NA; V: TRBV6-5; J: TRBJ2-7; D: NA; CDR3: CASSYSAGVYEQYF; DNA: TGTGCCAGCAGTTACTCGGCAGGGGTCTACGAGCAGTACTTC
size: NA; V: TRBV5-8; J: TRBJ2-7; D: TRBD1; CDR3: CASRTQGSSYEQYF; DNA: TGTGCCAGCAGGACACAGGGGAGCTCCTACGAGCAGTACTTC
size: NA; V: TRBV7-9; J: TRBJ1-1; D: NA; CDR3: CASSSLGTEAFF; DNA: TGTGCCAGCAGCTCCCTCGGGACAGAAGCTTTCTTT
size: NA; V: TRBV7-9; J: TRBJ1-1; D: TRBD1; CDR3: CASSFGTGGSEAFF; DNA: TGTGCCAGCAGCTTTGGGACAGGGGGCTCCGAAGCTTTCTTT
size: NA; V: TRBV4-1; J: TRBJ1-5; D: NA; CDR3: CASSPGPNQPQHF; DNA: TGCGCCAGCAGCCCGGGGCCCAATCAGCCCCAGCATTTT
size: NA; V: TRBV7-9; J: TRBJ1-3; D: NA; CDR3: CASSLARSGNTIYF; DNA: TGTGCCAGCAGTTTGGCCCGCTCTGGAAACACCATATATTTT
size: NA; V: TRBV6-4; J: TRBJ1-2; D: TRBD1; CDR3: CASSVAGQNYGYTF; DNA: TGTGCCAGCAGTGTGGCGGGACAGAACTATGGCTACACCTTC
size: NA; V: TRBV2; J: TRBJ1-4; D: NA; CDR3: CASSEGAGSNEKLFF; DNA: TGTGCCAGCAGTGAGGGGGCAGGGTCTAATGAAAAACTGTTTTTT
size: NA; V: TRBV5-6; J: TRBJ1-5; D: TRBD1; CDR3: CASSSGGYQPQHF; DNA: TGTGCCAGCAGCTCAGGGGGCTATCAGCCCCAGCATTTT
size: NA; V: TRBV28; J: TRBJ1-1; D: NA; CDR3: CASSLEPAGWPFF; DNA: TGTGCCAGCAGTTTAGAACCGGCGGGATGGCCTTTCTTT
size: NA; V: TRBV7-2; J: TRBJ2-7; D: TRBD2; CDR3: CASSYHQKRGYEQYF; DNA: TGTGCCAGCAGCTATCACCAAAAGCGGGGCTACGAGCAGTACTTC
size: NA; V: TRBV28; J: TRBJ1-1; D: TRBD1; CDR3: CASSPGQGWMNTEAFF; DNA: TGTGCCAGCAGCCCGGGACAGGGGTGGATGAACACTGAAGCTTTCTTT
size: NA; V: TRBV28; J: TRBJ1-1; D: NA; CDR3: CASSLARQIYTEAFF; DNA: TGTGCCAGCAGTTTAGCTAGGCAGATTTACACTGAAGCTTTCTTT
size: NA; V: TRBV11-2; J: TRBJ2-5; D: NA; CDR3: CASSLIWALETQYF; DNA: TGTGCCAGCAGCTTAATTTGGGCGTTGGAGACCCAGTACTTC
size: NA; V: TRBV10-3; J: TRBJ2-7; D: TRBD1; CDR3: CATGQGFAHSDEQYF; DNA: TGTGCCACGGGACAGGGTTTCGCCCATTCGGACGAGCAGTACTTC
size: NA; V: TRBV27; J: TRBJ2-1; D: NA; CDR3: CASSQILAVRFNNEQFF; DNA: TGTGCCAGCAGTCAGATATTAGCGGTCAGGTTTAACAATGAGCAGTTCTTC
size: NA; V: TRBV2; J: TRBJ2-1; D: TRBD2; CDR3: CASSGGKRDPSSYNEQFF; DNA: TGTGCCAGCAGTGGAGGCAAGCGGGATCCTAGCTCCTACAATGAGCAGTTCTTC